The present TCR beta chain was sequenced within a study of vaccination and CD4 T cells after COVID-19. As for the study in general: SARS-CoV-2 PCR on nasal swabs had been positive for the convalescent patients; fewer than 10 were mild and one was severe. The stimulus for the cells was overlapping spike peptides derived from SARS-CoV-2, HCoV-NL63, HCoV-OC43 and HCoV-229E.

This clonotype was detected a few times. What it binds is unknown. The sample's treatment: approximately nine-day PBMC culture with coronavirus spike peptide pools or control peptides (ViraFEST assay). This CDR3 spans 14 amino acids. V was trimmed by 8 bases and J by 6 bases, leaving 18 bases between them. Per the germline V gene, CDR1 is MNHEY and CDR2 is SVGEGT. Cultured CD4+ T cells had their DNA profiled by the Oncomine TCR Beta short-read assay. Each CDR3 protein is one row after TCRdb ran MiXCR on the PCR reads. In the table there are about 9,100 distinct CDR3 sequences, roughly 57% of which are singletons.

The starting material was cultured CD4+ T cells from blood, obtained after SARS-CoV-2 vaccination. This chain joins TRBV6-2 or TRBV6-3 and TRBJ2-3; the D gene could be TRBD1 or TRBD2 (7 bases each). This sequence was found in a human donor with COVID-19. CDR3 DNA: TGTGCCAGCGTTAGCAGGGGGGGCCTTGATACGCAGTATTTT. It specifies CASVSRGGLDTQYF.